This T cell receptor beta chain was identified during a study of early stage breast cancer tumors. Each sample had two DNA replicates, 0.5 ug blood or roughly 1.4 ug tissue. The repertoire was sequenced with immunoSEQ multiplex PCR; TCRdb's copy has only in-frame clones and lacks some. The sample lists 25,000 to 30,000 clones, less than 75% occurring once. Comment on this clone: Its antigen is not identified.

General study findings and limits: Enriched TCRB sequences shared across patients were mostly commonly generated sequences. Blood repertoires resembled normal breast more than tumor.

Sequenced material: breast tumor tissue. This TCR was recovered from a person aged 50 to 59 with breast cancer.

The CDR3 is CASSFPRGWGDGYTF. The CDR3 bases are TGTGCCAGCAGCTTCCCCCGAGGGTGGGGGGATGGCTACACCTTC. This sequence joins TRBV7-9 and TRBJ1-2, with D possibly matching TRBD1 (5 bases). Germline loops: CDR1 SEHNR, CDR2 FQNEAQ (reference sequence). The CDR3 length is 15 residues. V was trimmed by 3 bases and J by 6 bases, leaving 17 bases between them.